This TCR beta chain was obtained from a study of CD8 T cells in Susac syndrome. The RNA input was about 0.45 to 1 ug, and it was reverse transcribed with random hexamers. Each CDR3 protein is one row after TCRdb ran MiXCR on the immunoSEQ multiplex PCR reads. The profile shows over 150,000 distinct CDR3 sequences, nearly 95% of them singletons. Sequencing of TCR beta drew on CD8+ and CD4+ T cells from blood. Included as multiple sclerosis controls were treatment-naive patients who had stable or active relapsing-remitting disease. This clonotype was detected only once. V was pared by 5 bases and J by 5 bases, with 13 bases between. This CDR3 contains 12 residues. Germline lookup yields CDR1 DFQATT and CDR2 SNEGSKA (reference sequence).

The sequencing input was CD4+ T cells from PBMCs. This clonotype was obtained from a human donor with multiple sclerosis. The V call is TRBV20-1, the J call TRBJ2-7; D is unresolved. The CDR3 nucleotides are TGCAGTGCTCGCCGCTCAGTGGACGAGCAGTACTTC. As protein: CSARRSVDEQYF.